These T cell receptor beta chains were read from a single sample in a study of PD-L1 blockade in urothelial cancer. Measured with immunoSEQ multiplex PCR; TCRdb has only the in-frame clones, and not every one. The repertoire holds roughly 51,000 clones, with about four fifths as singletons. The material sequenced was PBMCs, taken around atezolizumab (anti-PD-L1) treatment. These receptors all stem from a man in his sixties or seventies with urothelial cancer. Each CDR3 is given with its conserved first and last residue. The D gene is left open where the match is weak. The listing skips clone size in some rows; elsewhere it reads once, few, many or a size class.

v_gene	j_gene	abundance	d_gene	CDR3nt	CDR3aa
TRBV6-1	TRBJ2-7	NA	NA	TGTGCCAGCAGTGCCAAGCGGGCCCCCTACGAGCAGTACTTC	CASSAKRAPYEQYF
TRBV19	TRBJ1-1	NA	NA	TGTGCCAGTAGTATAGGGCAGTTGAACACTGAAGCTTTCTTT	CASSIGQLNTEAFF
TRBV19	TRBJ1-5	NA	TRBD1	TGTGCCAGTGTCGGACAGGGGTATCAGCCCCAGCATTTT	CASVGQGYQPQHF
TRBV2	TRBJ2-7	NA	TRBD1	TGTGCCAGCAGTCGGACAGGGGGCTACGAGCAGTACTTC	CASSRTGGYEQYF
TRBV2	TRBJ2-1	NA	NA	TGTGCCAGCAGTGGGGAGTACAATGAGCAGTTCTTC	CASSGEYNEQFF
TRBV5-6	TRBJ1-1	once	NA	TGTGCCAGCAGCTTGGTGCGAATTAACACTGAAGCTTTCTTT	CASSLVRINTEAFF
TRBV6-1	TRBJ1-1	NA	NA	TGTGCCAGCAGTCTTGACACGAACACTGAAGCTTTCTTT	CASSLDTNTEAFF
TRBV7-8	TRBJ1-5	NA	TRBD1	TGTGCCAGCAGCTGGGAACGTAGGGGGCTAAGTAACAATCAGCCCCAGCATTTT	CASSWERRGLSNNQPQHF
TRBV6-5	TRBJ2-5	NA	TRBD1	TGTGCCAGCAGTTACTCGAATGAGGGGGCGGAGACCCAGTACTTC	CASSYSNEGAETQYF
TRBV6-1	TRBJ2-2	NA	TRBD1	TGTGCCAGCAGTGCCCTGAAAGGCGCGAGACAGGGGACCACCGGGGAGCTGTTTTTT	CASSALKGARQGTTGELFF
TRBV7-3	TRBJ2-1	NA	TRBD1	TGTGCCAGCAGCTTAAGGGGACAGGGGTCAATGGATGAGCAGTTCTTC	CASSLRGQGSMDEQFF
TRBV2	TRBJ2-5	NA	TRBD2	TGTGCCAGCACCGGGACTAGAAACACCGAGACCCAGTACTTC	CASTGTRNTETQYF
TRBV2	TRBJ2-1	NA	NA	TGTGCCAGCAGTGAAGTCGGTCAGGCCCTTAGTAATGAGCAGTTCTTC	CASSEVGQALSNEQFF
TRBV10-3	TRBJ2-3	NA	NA	TGTGCCATCCGACAATCTCGGTCGTCCACAGATACGCAGTATTTT	CAIRQSRSSTDTQYF
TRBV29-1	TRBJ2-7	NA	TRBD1	TGCAGCGTCGGCCGGGACAGGGGGTCCCACGAGCAGTACTTC	CSVGRDRGSHEQYF
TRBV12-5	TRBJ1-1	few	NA	TGTGCTAGTGGTCCCGGGGGGGTCGGGAACACTGAAGCTTTCTTT	CASGPGGVGNTEAFF
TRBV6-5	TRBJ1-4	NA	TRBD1	TGTGCCAGCAGTTACACCCGAACAGGGGCGCGGGCACTGTTTTTT	CASSYTRTGARALFF
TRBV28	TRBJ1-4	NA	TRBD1	TGTGCCAGCAGCCCCCAACAGGGGGCTGTTGAAAAACTGTTTTTT	CASSPQQGAVEKLFF
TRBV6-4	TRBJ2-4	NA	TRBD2	TGTGCCAGCCGAACGGGGCTAGCGGGAGGGCCATGGTTC	CASRTGLAGGPWF
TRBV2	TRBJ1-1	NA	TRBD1	TGTGCCAGCAGTGAAATTAAGAGACAGGGGAACACTGAAGCTTTCTTT	CASSEIKRQGNTEAFF
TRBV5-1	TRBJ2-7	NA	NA	TGCGCCAGCAGCCCAGGGTCCTACGAGCAGTACTTC	CASSPGSYEQYF
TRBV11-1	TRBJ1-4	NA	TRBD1	TGTGCCAGCGCTGGAAGGGGGCGGGATGAAAAACTGTTTTTT	CASAGRGRDEKLFF
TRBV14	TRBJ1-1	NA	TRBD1	TGTGCCAGCAGCTCCCGGTGGACAGGGTTTAAGAACACTGAAGCTTTCTTT	CASSSRWTGFKNTEAFF
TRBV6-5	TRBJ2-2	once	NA	TGTGCCAGCAGTTACTCGATTAACACGAACACCGAGGAGCTGTTTTTT	CASSYSINTNTEELFF
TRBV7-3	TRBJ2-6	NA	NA	TGTGCCAGCAGCCCGGCCAGCGCTCCTGAAGCCAACGTCCTGACTTTC	CASSPASAPEANVLTF
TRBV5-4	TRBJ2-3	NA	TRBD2	TGTGCCGGAAAAGCGGGAGGGCCCAGCACAGATACGCAGTATTTT	CAGKAGGPSTDTQYF
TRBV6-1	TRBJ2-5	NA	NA	TGTGCCAGCAGTGAAACGGTGGCGGGCGTAGACGAGACCCAGTACTTC	CASSETVAGVDETQYF
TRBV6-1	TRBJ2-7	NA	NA	TGTGCCAGCTCCTATGGACTTGACACAGGGCGCGAGCAGTACTTC	CASSYGLDTGREQYF
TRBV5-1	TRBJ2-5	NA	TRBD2	TGCGCCAGCAGCGGGGGACTAGCGGGAGGGCTGGAGACCCAGTACTTC	CASSGGLAGGLETQYF
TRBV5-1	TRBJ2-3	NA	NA	TGCGCCAGCAGCTTCCAGGGATACGGCACAGATACGCAGTATTTT	CASSFQGYGTDTQYF
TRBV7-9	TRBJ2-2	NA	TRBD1	TGTGCCAGCAGCCTGGGGCAGACAGGGGTTGGGACCGGGGAGCTGTTTTTT	CASSLGQTGVGTGELFF
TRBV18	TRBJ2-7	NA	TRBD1	TGTGCCAGCTCACAAAAACAGGACAGGGACGAGCAGTACTTC	CASSQKQDRDEQYF
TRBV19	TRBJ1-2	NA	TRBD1	TGTGCCAGTAACGAAGGACAGGGGACAAATGGCTACACCTTC	CASNEGQGTNGYTF
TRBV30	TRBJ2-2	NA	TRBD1	TGTGCCTGGAGTGTGGGACAGAGTAACACCGGGGAGCTGTTTTTT	CAWSVGQSNTGELFF
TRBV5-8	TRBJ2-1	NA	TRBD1	TGTGCCAGCAGCATTGACAGGGGACCCTACAATGAGCAGTTCTTC	CASSIDRGPYNEQFF
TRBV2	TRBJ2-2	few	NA	TGTGCCACCAAGAAACCCGGACTCGGGACCGGGGAGCTGTTTTTT	CATKKPGLGTGELFF
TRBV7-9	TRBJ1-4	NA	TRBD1	TGTGCCAGCAGCGGCCGGGGACAGCAAAATGAAAAACTGTTTTTT	CASSGRGQQNEKLFF
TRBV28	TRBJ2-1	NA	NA	TGTGCCAGCACCCTAGGAGGTTGGAGCGTTGATGAGCAGTTCTTC	CASTLGGWSVDEQFF
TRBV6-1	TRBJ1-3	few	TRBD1	TGTGCCAGCAGTGGGACAGGGATGGGAAACACCATATATTTT	CASSGTGMGNTIYF
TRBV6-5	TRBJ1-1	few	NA	TGTGCCAGCACTTCGGGACTCGTGGGCACTGAAGCTTTCTTT	CASTSGLVGTEAFF
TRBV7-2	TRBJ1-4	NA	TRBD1	TGTGCCAGCAGCTGGGACAGGGGGATTAATGAAAAACTGTTTTTT	CASSWDRGINEKLFF
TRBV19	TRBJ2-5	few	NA	TGTGCCAGTAGTACAGGGGGGCAAGAGACCCAGTACTTC	CASSTGGQETQYF
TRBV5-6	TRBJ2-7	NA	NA	TGTGCCAGCAGCTTGCGTGGCAGGGTCTACGAGCAGTACTTC	CASSLRGRVYEQYF
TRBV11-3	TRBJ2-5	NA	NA	TGTGCCAGCAGCTTGTTAGCCAGACAAGAGACCCAGTACTTC	CASSLLARQETQYF
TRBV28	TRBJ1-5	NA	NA	TGTGCCAGCACCCTTCCGGGGAATCAGCCCCAGCATTTT	CASTLPGNQPQHF
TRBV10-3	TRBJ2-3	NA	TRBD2	TGTGCCATCAGTTCGACTAGCCCAATGGCGGATACGCAGTATTTT	CAISSTSPMADTQYF
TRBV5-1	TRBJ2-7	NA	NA	TGCGCCAGCAGCTTGTACGGGTCCTACGAGCAGTACTTC	CASSLYGSYEQYF
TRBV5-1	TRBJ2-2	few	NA	TGCGCCAGCAGCCTACGAGCGGCGGGCACCGGGGAGCTGTTTTTT	CASSLRAAGTGELFF
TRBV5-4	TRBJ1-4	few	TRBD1	TGTGCCAGCAGCGCCCCACAGGGGGATACTGAAAAACTGTTTTTT	CASSAPQGDTEKLFF
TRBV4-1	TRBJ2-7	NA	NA	TGCGCCAGCAGCCAAGTTACTAGTCACGAGCAGTACTTC	CASSQVTSHEQYF
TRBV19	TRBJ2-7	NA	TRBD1	TGTGCCAGTAGCCCCCGGTGGACAGGGAGCTCCTACGAGCAGTACTTC	CASSPRWTGSSYEQYF
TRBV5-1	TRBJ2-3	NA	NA	TGCGCCAGCAATCAGGGGCCTAGCACAGATACGCAGTATTTT	CASNQGPSTDTQYF
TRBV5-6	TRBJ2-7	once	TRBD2	TGTGCCAGCAGCTTGTGGGGGGGACTAGGATCCTCCTACGAGCAGTACTTC	CASSLWGGLGSSYEQYF
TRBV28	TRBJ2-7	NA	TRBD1	TGTGCCAGCAGCTGGACAGGGCGCATGTACTTC	CASSWTGRMYF
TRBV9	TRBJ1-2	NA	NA	TGTGCCAGCAGCCTCCTCGCGGGGTTAGGGAACTATGGCTACACCTTC	CASSLLAGLGNYGYTF